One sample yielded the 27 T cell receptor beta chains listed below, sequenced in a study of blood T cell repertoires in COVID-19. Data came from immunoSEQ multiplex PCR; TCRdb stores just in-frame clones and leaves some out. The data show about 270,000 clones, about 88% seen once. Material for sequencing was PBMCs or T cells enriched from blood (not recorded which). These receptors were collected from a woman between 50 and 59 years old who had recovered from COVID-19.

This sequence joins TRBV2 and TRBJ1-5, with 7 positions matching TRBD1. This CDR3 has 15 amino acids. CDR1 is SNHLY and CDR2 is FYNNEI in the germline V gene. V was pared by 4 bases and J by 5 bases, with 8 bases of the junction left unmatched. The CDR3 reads CASSAGDSKYQPQHF. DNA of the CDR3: TGTGCCAGCAGTGCCGGGGACAGCAAGTATCAGCCCCAGCATTTT.

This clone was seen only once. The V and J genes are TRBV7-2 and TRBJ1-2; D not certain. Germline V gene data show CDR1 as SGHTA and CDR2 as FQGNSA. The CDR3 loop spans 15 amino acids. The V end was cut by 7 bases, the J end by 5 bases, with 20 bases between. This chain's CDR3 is CASMVRTDSSYGYTF. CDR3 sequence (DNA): TGTGCCAGCATGGTTAGGACGGACTCCTCTTATGGCTACACCTTC.

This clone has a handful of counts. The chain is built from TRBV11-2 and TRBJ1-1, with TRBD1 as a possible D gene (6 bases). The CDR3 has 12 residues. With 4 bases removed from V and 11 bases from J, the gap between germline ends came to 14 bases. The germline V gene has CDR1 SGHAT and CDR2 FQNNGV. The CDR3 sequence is CASSSPGQKAFF. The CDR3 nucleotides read TGTGCCAGCAGCTCCCCGGGACAAAAGGCTTTCTTT.

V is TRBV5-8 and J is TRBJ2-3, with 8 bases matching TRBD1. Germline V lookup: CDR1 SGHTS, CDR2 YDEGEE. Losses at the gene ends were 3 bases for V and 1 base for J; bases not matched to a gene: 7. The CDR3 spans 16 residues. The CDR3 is CASSYGQGVRTDTQYF. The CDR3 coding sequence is TGTGCCAGCAGCTACGGACAGGGTGTTCGCACAGATACGCAGTATTTT. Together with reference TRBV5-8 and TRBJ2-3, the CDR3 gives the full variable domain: EAGVTQSPTHLIKTRGQQATLRCSPISGHTSVYWYQQALGLGLQFLLWYDEGEERNRGNFPPRFSGRQFPNYSSELNVNALELEDSALYLCASSYGQGVRTDTQYFGPGTRLTVL.

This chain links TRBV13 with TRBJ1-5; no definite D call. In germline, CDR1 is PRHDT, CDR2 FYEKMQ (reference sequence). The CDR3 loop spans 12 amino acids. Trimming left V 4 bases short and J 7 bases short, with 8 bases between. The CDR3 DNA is TGTGCCAGCAGCTGGGGAGGGCAGCCCCAGCATTTT. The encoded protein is CASSWGGQPQHF. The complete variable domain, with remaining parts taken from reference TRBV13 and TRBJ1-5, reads AAGVIQSPRHLIKEKRETATLKCYPIPRHDTVYWYQQGPGQDPQFLISFYEKMQSDKGSIPDRFSAQQFSDYHSELNMSSLELGDSALYFCASSWGGQPQHFGDGTRLSIL.

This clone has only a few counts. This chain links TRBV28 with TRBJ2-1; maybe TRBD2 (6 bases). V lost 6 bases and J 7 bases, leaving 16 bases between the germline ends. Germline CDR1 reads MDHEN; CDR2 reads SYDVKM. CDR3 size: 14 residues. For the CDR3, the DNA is TGTGCCAGCAGAAAGGGAACGGGGGTAAATGAGCAGTTCTTC. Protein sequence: CASRKGTGVNEQFF.

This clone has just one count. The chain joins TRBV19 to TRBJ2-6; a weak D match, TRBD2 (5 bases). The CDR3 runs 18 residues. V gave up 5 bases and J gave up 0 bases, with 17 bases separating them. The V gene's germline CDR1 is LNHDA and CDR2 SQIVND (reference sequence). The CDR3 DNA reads TGTGCCAGTAGTTACCTGTCTTTGAGGGACTCTGGGGCCAACGTCCTGACTTTC. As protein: CASSYLSLRDSGANVLTF.

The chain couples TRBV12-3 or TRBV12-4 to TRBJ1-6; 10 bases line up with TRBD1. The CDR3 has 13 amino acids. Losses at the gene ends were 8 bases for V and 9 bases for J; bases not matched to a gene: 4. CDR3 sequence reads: CASRDRGFSPLHF. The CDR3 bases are TGTGCCAGCCGGGACAGGGGTTTTTCACCCCTCCACTTT.

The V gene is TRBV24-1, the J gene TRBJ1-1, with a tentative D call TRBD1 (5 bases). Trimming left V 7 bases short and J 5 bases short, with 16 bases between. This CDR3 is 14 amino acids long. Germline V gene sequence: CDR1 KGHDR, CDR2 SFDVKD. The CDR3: CATRSGLPGTEAFF. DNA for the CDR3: TGTGCCACCAGGTCGGGACTACCTGGGACTGAAGCTTTCTTT.

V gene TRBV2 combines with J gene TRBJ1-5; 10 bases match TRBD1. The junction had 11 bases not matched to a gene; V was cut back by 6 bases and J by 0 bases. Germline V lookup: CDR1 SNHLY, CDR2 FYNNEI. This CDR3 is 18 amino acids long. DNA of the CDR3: TGTGCCAGCAGAGCGGGACAGGGGTCCGCCTATAGCAATCAGCCCCAGCATTTT. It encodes CASRAGQGSAYSNQPQHF.

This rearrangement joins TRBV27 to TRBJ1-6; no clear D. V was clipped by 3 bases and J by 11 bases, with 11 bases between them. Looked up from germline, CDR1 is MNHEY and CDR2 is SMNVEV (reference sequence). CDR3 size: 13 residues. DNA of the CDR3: TGTGCCAGCAGTTTGTCATCCCCAGCACCCCTCCACTTT. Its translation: CASSLSSPAPLHF.

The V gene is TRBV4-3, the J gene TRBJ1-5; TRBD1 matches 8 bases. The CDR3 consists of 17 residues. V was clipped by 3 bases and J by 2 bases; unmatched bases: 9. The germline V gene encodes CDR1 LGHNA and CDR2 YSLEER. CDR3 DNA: TGCGCCAGCAGCCAGGATAGACAGGGGACCGGCAATCAGCCCCAGCATTTT. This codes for CASSQDRQGTGNQPQHF.

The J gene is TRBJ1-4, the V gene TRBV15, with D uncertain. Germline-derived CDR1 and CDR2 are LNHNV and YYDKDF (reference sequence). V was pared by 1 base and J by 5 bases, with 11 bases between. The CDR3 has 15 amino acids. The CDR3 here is CATSRAAGLNEKLFF. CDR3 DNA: TGTGCCACCAGCAGAGCGGCGGGATTAAATGAAAAACTGTTTTTT.

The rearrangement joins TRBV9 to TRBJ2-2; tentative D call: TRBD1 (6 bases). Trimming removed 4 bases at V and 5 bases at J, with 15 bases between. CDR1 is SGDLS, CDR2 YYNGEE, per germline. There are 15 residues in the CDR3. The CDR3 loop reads CASSQSGERTGELFF. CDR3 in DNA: TGTGCCAGCAGCCAATCAGGGGAGAGGACCGGGGAGCTGTTTTTT.

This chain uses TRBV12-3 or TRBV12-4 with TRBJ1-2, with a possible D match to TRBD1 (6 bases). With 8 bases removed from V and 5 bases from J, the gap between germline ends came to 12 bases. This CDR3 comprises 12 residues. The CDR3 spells CASAGVRYGYTF. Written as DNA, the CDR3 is TGTGCCAGCGCAGGGGTGAGATATGGCTACACCTTC.

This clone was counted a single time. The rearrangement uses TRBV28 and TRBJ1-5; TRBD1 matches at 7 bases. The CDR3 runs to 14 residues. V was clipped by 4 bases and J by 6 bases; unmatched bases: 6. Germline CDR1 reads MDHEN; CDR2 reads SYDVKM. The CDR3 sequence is CASSSTGIGQPQHF. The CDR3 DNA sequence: TGTGCCAGCAGTTCGACAGGGATCGGTCAGCCCCAGCATTTT.

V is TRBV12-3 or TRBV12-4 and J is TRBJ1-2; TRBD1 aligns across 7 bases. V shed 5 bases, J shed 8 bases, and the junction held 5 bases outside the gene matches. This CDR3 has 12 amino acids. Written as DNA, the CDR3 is TGTGCCAGCAGTGACAGGGTTGGAGGCTACACCTTC. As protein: CASSDRVGGYTF.

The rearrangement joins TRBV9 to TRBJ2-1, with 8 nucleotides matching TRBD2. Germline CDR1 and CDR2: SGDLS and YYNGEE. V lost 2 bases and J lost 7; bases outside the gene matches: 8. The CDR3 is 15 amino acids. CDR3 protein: CASSVTPGTRNEQFF. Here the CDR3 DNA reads TGTGCCAGCAGCGTCACTCCCGGGACTAGGAATGAGCAGTTCTTC.

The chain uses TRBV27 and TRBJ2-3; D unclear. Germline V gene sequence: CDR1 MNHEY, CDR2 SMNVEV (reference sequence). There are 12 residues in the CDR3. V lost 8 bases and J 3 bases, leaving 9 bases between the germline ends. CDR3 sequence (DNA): TGTGCCAGCGGCCGTGTTACAGATACGCAGTATTTT. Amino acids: CASGRVTDTQYF.

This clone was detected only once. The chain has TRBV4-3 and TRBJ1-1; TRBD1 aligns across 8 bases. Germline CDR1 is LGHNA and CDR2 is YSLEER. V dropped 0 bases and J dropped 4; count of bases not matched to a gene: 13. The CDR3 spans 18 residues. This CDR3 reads CASSQDRRGLLVGTEAFF. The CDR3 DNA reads TGCGCCAGCAGCCAAGATCGCAGGGGGCTATTGGTAGGCACTGAAGCTTTCTTT.

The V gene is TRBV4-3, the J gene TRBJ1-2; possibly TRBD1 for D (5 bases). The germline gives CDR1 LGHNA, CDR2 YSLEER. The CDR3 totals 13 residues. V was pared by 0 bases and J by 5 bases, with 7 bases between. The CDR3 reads CASSQDRGYGYTF. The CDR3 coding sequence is TGCGCCAGCAGCCAAGATCGGGGGTATGGCTACACCTTC.

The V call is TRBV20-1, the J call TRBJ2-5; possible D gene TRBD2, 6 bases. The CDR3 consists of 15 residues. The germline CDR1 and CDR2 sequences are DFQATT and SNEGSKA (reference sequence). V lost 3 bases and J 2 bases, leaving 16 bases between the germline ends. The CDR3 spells CSASYGSTPQETQYF. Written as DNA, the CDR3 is TGCAGTGCTAGTTACGGGAGTACTCCACAAGAGACCCAGTACTTC.

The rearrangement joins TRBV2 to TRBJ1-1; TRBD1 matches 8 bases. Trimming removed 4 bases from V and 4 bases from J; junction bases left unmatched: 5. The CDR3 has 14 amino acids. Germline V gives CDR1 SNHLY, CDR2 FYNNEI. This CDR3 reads CASSVQGASTEAFF. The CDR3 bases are TGTGCCAGCAGTGTTCAGGGGGCTAGCACTGAAGCTTTCTTT.

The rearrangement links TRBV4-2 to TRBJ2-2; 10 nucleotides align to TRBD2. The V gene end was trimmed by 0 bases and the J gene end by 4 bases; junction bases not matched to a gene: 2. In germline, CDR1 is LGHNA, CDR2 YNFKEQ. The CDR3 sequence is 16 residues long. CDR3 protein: CASSQESGRATGELFF. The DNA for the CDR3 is TGTGCCAGCAGCCAAGAAAGCGGGAGGGCCACCGGGGAGCTGTTTTTT.

Written as DNA, the CDR3 is TGTGCCAGCAGCTCTACAGACAGGGTGTACGAGCAGTACTTC. It is translated as CASSSTDRVYEQYF. J is TRBJ2-7 and V is TRBV5-4; 7 positions match TRBD1. The CDR3 is made up of 14 amino acids. From germline, CDR1 is SGHNT and CDR2 YYREEE (reference sequence). V was clipped by 3 bases and J by 4 bases; unmatched bases: 7. The full variable domain, completed using reference TRBV5-4 and TRBJ2-7, is ETGVTQSPTHLIKTRGQQVTLRCSSQSGHNTVSWYQQALGQGPQFIFQYYREEENGRGNFPPRFSGLQFPNYSSELNVNALELDDSALYLCASSSTDRVYEQYFGPGTRLTVT.

CDR3 protein: CASSMARSTDTQYF. CDR3 DNA sequence: TGTGCCAGTAGTATGGCGCGGAGCACAGATACGCAGTATTTT. The chain uses TRBV19 and TRBJ2-3; D not resolved. The germline V and J ends were trimmed by 3 bases and 0 bases, with 7 bases remaining between them. Germline lookup yields CDR1 LNHDA and CDR2 SQIVND (reference sequence). The CDR3 runs 14 residues.

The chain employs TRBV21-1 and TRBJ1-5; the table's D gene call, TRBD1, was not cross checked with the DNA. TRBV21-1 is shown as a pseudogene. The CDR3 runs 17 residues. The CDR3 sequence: CASSTDRVGNSNQPQHF. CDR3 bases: TGTGCCAGCAGCACAGACAGGGTAGGCAATAGCAATCAGCCCCAGCATTTT.